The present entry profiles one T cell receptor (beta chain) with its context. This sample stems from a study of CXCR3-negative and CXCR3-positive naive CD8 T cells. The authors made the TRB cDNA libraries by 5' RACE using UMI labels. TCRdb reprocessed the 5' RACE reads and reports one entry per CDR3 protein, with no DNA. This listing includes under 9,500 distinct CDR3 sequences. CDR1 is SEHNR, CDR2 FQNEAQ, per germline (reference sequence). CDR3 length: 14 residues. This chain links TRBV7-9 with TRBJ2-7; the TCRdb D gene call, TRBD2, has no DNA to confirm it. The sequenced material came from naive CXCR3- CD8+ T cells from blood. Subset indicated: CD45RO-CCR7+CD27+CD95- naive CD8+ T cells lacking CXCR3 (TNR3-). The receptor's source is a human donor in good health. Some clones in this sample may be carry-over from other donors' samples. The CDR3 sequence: CASSSPGLVYEQYF.